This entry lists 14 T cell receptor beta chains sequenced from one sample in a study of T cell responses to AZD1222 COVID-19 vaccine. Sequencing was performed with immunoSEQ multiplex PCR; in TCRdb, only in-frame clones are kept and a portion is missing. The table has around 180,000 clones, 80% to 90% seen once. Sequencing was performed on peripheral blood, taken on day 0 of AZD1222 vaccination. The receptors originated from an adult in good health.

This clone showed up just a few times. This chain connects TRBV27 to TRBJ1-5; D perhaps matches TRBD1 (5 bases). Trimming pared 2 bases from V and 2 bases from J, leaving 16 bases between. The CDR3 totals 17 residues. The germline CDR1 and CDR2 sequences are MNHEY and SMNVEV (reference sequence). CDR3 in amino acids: CASSLGAARGGNQPQHF. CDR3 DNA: TGTGCCAGCAGTTTAGGGGCCGCGCGGGGCGGCAATCAGCCCCAGCATTTT.

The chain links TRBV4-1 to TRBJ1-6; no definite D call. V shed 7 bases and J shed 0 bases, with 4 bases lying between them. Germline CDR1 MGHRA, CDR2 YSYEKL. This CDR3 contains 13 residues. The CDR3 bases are TGCGCCAGCACGGCCTCCTATAATTCACCCCTCCACTTT. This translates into CASTASYNSPLHF.

CDR3 sequence reads: CASSLDLYTNKAFF. CDR3 nucleotide sequence: TGCGCCAGCAGCTTGGACCTCTACACGAACAAAGCTTTCTTT. The V and J genes are TRBV5-1 and TRBJ1-1; D ambiguous. CDR3 length: 14 residues. The germline gives CDR1 SGHRS, CDR2 YFSETQ. The V end was cut by 0 bases, the J end by 9 bases, with 15 bases between.

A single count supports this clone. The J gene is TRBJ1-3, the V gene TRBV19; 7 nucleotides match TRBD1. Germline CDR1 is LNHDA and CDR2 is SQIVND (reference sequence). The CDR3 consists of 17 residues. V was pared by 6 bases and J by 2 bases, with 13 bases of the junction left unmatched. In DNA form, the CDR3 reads TGTGCCAGTAGGAGACAGGGTGATCCCCGAACTGGAAACACCATATATTTT. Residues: CASRRQGDPRTGNTIYF.

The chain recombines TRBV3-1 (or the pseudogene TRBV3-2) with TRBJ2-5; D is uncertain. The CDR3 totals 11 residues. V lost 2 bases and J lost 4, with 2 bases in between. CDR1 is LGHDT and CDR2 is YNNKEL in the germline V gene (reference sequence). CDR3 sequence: CASSQTETQYF. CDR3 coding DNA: TGTGCCAGCAGCCAAACAGAGACCCAGTACTTC.

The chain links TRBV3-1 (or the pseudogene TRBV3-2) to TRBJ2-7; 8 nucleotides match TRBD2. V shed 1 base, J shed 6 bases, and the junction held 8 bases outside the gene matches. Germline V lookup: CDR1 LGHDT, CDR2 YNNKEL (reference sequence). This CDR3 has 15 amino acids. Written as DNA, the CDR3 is TGTGCCAGCAGCCAAGGTTTCGGGGGGGCCCCCGAGCAGTACGTC. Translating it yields CASSQGFGGAPEQYV.

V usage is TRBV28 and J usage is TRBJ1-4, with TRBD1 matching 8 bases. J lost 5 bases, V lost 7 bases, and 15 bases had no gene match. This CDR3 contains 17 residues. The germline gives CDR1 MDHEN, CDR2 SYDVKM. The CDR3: CASTDRARGRENEKLFF. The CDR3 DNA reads TGTGCCAGCACCGACCGGGCCAGGGGGCGAGAAAATGAAAAACTGTTTTTT.

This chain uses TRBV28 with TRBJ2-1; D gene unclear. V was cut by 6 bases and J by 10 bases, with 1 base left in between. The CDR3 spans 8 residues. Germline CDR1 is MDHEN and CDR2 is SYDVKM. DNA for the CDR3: TGTGCCAGCAGAGAGCAGTTCTTC. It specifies CASREQFF.

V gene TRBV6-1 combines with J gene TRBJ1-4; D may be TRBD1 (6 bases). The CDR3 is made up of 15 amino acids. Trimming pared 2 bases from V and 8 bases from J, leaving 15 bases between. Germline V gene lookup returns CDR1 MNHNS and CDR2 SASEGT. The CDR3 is CASSELRGQGEKLFF. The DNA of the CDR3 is TGTGCCAGCAGTGAACTTCGGGGGCAGGGGGAAAAACTGTTTTTT.

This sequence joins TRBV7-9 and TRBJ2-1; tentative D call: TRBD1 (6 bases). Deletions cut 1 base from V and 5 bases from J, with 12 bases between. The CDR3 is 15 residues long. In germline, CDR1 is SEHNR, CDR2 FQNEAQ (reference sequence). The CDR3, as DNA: TGTGCCAGCAGCTTAGGGGGGCTCACCCACAATGAGCAGTTCTTC. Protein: CASSLGGLTHNEQFF.

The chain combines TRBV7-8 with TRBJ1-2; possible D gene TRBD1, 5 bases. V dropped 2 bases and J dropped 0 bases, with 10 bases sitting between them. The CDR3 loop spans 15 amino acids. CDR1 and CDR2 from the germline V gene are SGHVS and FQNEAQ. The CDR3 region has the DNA TGTGCCAGCAGCTTAACGACAGCTTCTAACTATGGCTACACCTTC. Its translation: CASSLTTASNYGYTF. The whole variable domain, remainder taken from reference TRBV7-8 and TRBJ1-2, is GAGVSQSPRYKVAKRGQDVALRCDPISGHVSLFWYQQALGQGPEFLTYFQNEAQLDKSGLPSDRFFAERPEGSVSTLKIQRTQQEDSAVYLCASSLTTASNYGYTFGSGTRLTVV.

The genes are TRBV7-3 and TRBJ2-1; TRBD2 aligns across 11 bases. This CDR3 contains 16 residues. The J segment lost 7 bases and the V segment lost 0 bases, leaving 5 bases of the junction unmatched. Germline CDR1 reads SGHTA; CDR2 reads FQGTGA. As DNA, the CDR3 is TGTGCCAGCAGCTTAACGCCTAGCGGGGGGATAAATGAGCAGTTCTTC. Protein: CASSLTPSGGINEQFF.

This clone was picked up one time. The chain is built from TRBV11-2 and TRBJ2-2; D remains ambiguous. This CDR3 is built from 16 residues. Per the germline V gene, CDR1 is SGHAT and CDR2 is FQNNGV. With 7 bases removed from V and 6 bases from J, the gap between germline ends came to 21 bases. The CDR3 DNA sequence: TGTGCCAGCATTACTCTCGGCGCATTCAGTGCCGGGGAGCTGTTTTTT. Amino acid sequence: CASITLGAFSAGELFF.

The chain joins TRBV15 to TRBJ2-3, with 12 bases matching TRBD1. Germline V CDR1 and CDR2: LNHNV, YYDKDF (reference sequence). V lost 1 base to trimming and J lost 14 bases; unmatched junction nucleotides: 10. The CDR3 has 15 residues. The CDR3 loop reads CATSRGGGDRGRSYF. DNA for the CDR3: TGTGCCACCAGCAGAGGAGGAGGGGACAGGGGGCGTTCGTATTTT.